The 7 T cell receptor beta chains presented below share a single source sample, sequenced in a study of response to subunit inactivated influenza vaccine. TCRdb re-analysed the RT-PCR reads in MiXCR, keeping a single row per CDR3 protein. Altogether fewer than 650,000 distinct CDR3 sequences are present, 13% being singletons, with the ten largest covering around 13%. The sample was PBMCs from blood, taken roughly 48 days after vaccination. The receptors come from a man aged 50 or older who received an inactivated influenza vaccine.

There are many counts of this clonotype. This chain connects TRBV5-5 to TRBJ1-1; D unresolved. Trimming left V 0 bases short and J 4 bases short, with 7 bases between. The CDR3 has 13 amino acids. From germline, CDR1 is SGHKS and CDR2 YYEKEE (reference sequence). CDR3 in DNA: TGTGCCAGCAGCTTGGTTCCGGGCACTGAAGCTTTCTTT. It is translated as CASSLVPGTEAFF.

A few counts support this clonotype. V usage is TRBV4-2 and J usage is TRBJ2-1; D unclear. Germline V gene lookup returns CDR1 LGHNA and CDR2 YNFKEQ. CDR3 size: 11 residues. The V end was cut by 3 bases, the J end by 15 bases, with 12 bases between. CDR3 sequence: CASSQETSRFF. The CDR3 bases are TGTGCCAGCAGCCAGGAGACAAGCCGGTTCTTC.

This rearrangement joins TRBV20-1 to TRBJ2-2; 7 nucleotides agree with TRBD1. Germline values: CDR1 DFQATT, CDR2 SNEGSKA (reference sequence). This CDR3 has 16 amino acids. V lost 2 bases and J lost 6; bases outside the gene matches: 12. CDR3 coding DNA: TGCAGTGCTAGACCCGGACAGGTGGCTCGGGCCGGGGAGCTGTTTTTT. Translation: CSARPGQVARAGELFF.

V is TRBV28 and J is TRBJ2-7, with D possibly being TRBD2 (6 bases). This CDR3 region has 16 residues. Trimming removed 6 bases at V and 3 bases at J, with 21 bases between. CDR1 MDHEN and CDR2 SYDVKM come from the germline V gene. This chain's CDR3 is CASSLSGGVGDYEQYF. The CDR3 coding sequence is TGTGCCAGCAGCCTCTCGGGCGGGGTGGGCGACTACGAGCAGTACTTC.

The CDR3 region is CASSPTGWSGEQYF. In DNA form, the CDR3 reads TGTGCCAGCAGCCCAACAGGGTGGTCTGGGGAGCAGTACTTC. This chain uses TRBV7-2 with TRBJ2-7; tentatively, D is TRBD1 (6 bases). The CDR3 loop spans 14 amino acids. V lost 5 bases to trimming and J lost 7 bases, with 18 bases between them. CDR1 SGHTA and CDR2 FQGNSA come from the germline V gene.

The V and J genes are TRBV9 and TRBJ1-1; no reliable D call. The CDR3 has 14 residues. Germline lookup yields CDR1 SGDLS and CDR2 YYNGEE. The V end lost 0 bases, the J end lost 4 bases, and 10 bases lay between the germline ends. CDR3 amino acids: CASSVAPEATEAFF. CDR3 sequence (DNA): TGTGCCAGCAGCGTAGCCCCGGAGGCCACTGAAGCTTTCTTT.

In this sample, this clonotype turned up a few times. The chain uses TRBV28 and TRBJ1-1, with D tentatively TRBD1 (5 bases). V lost 6 bases and J lost 8, with 16 bases in between. The CDR3 loop spans 13 amino acids. Germline CDR1 and CDR2: MDHEN and SYDVKM. The CDR3 sequence: CASRRMGRAEAFF. DNA of the CDR3: TGTGCCAGCAGACGAATGGGACGAGCCGAAGCTTTCTTT.